This T cell receptor beta chain was captured in a study of response to subunit inactivated influenza vaccine. TCRdb independently ran MiXCR on the RT-PCR reads; one entry per CDR3 protein. The sample consists of about 700,000 distinct CDR3 sequences, 11% to 15% of them appearing once. Concerning this clonotype: Its antigen remains unknown.

Overall study findings and caveats: Authors suggested that a seasonal influenza vaccination recruits few new T cells each time.

This CDR3 comprises 18 residues. Unmatched junction bases numbered 15, after V lost 4 bases and J lost 4 bases. The germline gives CDR1 LGHNA, CDR2 YNFKEQ. The rearrangement links TRBV4-2 to TRBJ2-1; 8 positions match TRBD1. This specimen was PBMCs from blood, taken 14 days before vaccination. This clonotype originated in a man aged 50 to 60 who received an inactivated influenza vaccine. Here the CDR3 DNA reads TGTGCCAGCAGCCGGATAAGTGGCCAGGGGGCCTTTTACAATGAGCAGTTCTTC. Amino acids: CASSRISGQGAFYNEQFF.